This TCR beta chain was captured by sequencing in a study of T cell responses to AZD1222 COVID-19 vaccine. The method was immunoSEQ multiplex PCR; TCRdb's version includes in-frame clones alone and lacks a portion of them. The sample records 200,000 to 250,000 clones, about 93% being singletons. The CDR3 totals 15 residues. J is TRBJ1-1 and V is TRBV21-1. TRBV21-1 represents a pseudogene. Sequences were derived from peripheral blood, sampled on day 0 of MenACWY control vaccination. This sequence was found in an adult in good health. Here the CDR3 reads CASSKVGPLNTEAFF. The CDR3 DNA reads TGTGCCAGCAGCAAAGTAGGACCTCTGAACACTGAAGCTTTCTTT.